The rows below give T cell receptor beta chains drawn from one sample of a study of identical twins. TCRdb re-called the 5' RACE reads with MiXCR, one entry per CDR3 protein. The sample yields 200,000 to 300,000 distinct CDR3 sequences, about 13% seen once. The same sample was also used in a study of yellow fever vaccine responses in identical twins.

Sequencing was carried out using memory (CD45RO+) T cells sorted from blood. All receptors derive from a woman under 30 in good health. CDR3s include the opening cysteine and the closing phenylalanine or tryptophan. The D gene is left open where the match is weak. Clone size, where shown, is once, few, many, or a class for clones that have expanded.

j_call clone_size v_call d_call cdr3_nt cdr3_aa
TRBJ1-5 many TRBV5-1 TRBD1 TGCGCCAGCAGCTTGGCTCCGCGAGGACAGGGGGCCCAGCATTTT CASSLAPRGQGAQHF
TRBJ2-3 - TRBV5-6 TRBD1 TGTGCCAGCAGCCCTGACAGGGGGCGGGCTGATACGCAGTATTTT CASSPDRGRADTQYF
TRBJ2-2 few TRBV2 - TGTGCCAGCAGTGAAGAACTGGACATATCCACCGGGGAGCTGTTTTTT CASSEELDISTGELFF
TRBJ2-7 many TRBV9 - TGTGCCAGCAGCCCGAGCTCCCCCGGGACTGAGGGCTACGAGCAGTACTTC CASSPSSPGTEGYEQYF
TRBJ1-3 - TRBV5-5 - TGTGCCAGCAGCTTGGGGGGGTTCTCTGGAAACACCATATATTTT CASSLGGFSGNTIYF
TRBJ2-1 - TRBV5-1 - TGCGCCAGCAGCTTGGAGAGAGTTAACAATGAGCAGTTCTTC CASSLERVNNEQFF
TRBJ2-3 - TRBV11-2 - TGTGCCAGCAGCTTAGTCCGGGGACCGGCTGTCGGCACAGATACGCAGTATTTT CASSLVRGPAVGTDTQYF
TRBJ1-4 many TRBV20-1 - TGCAGTGCTAGAGAGTGGAAAACGTTGAATGAAAAACTGTTTTTT CSAREWKTLNEKLFF
TRBJ2-3 - TRBV11-3 - TGTGCCAGCAGCTTGGGCATTGGAGACACAGATACGCAGTATTTT CASSLGIGDTDTQYF
TRBJ2-5 few TRBV6-1 - TGTGCCAGCAGTGCGGTACAGACGTACCAAGAGACCCAGTACTTC CASSAVQTYQETQYF
TRBJ2-6 - TRBV4-1 - TGCGCCAGCAGCCAAGTCTACTCAGGGCCTGGGGCCAACGTCCTGACTTTC CASSQVYSGPGANVLTF
TRBJ1-1 - TRBV11-2 - TGTGCCAGCAGCTTAGACCTCAGGGCGGCTGAAGCTTTCTTT CASSLDLRAAEAFF
TRBJ2-3 few TRBV7-3 TRBD1 TGTGCCAGCAGTCGGTCCAGGGGGTCCCCAGATACGCAGTATTTT CASSRSRGSPDTQYF
TRBJ2-1 - TRBV10-2 - TGCGCCAGCAGTGAGTCAGGGATTGTTGAGCAGTTCTTC CASSESGIVEQFF
TRBJ2-3 - TRBV28 TRBD1 TGTGCCAGTCTAACAGGGGGCGGCACAGATACGCAGTATTTT CASLTGGGTDTQYF
TRBJ2-5 - TRBV6-6 - TGTGCCAGCAGTTACGGTAATGAAGAGACCCAGTACTTC CASSYGNEETQYF
TRBJ2-7 - TRBV20-1 TRBD2 TGCAGTGCTAGAGATGAGCGGGGGGGCAATAGGTACGAGCAGTACTTC CSARDERGGNRYEQYF
TRBJ1-1 many TRBV4-2 TRBD1 TGTGCCAGCAGCCAGGTGGACAGGGCTGACACTGAAGCTTTCTTT CASSQVDRADTEAFF
TRBJ1-4 few TRBV3-1 TRBD1 TGTGCCAGCAGCCCGGGACAGGCTCCCCTTGGTGAAAAACTGTTTTTT CASSPGQAPLGEKLFF
TRBJ2-7 few TRBV6-2/TRBV6-3 - TGTGCCAGCAGTTACAAGGGTCTGAGCTACGAGCAGTACTTC CASSYKGLSYEQYF
TRBJ2-7 few TRBV24-1 TRBD2 TGTGCCACCAGTGATTCCGCGGGAGCCCTTATTTACTACGAGCAGTACTTC CATSDSAGALIYYEQYF
TRBJ2-5 - TRBV12-3/TRBV12-4 TRBD2 TGTGCCAGCAGCCTTGTCGTGTCGGTTAGCGGGGGGGCCGGGGAGACCCAGTACTTC CASSLVVSVSGGAGETQYF
TRBJ2-1 - TRBV12-3/TRBV12-4 TRBD2 TGTGCCAGCAGGCGACTAGCGGGAGGAGTTGAGCAGTTCTTC CASRRLAGGVEQFF
TRBJ2-3 few TRBV7-2 - TGTGCCAGCAGCCCGCCGCCCCTTGGACGGATAGATACGCAGTATTTT CASSPPPLGRIDTQYF
TRBJ1-2 few TRBV13 - TGTGCCAGCAGCTTAGTTGAGCAGGGCTACACCTTC CASSLVEQGYTF
TRBJ2-5 - TRBV15 - TGTGCCACCAGCAGAGATAGAGACAGACTAGTCCAAGAGACCCAGTACTTC CATSRDRDRLVQETQYF
TRBJ2-1 few TRBV15 TRBD2 TGTGCCACCAGCAGAGGCGGACTAGCGGGAAACAATGAGCAGTTCTTC CATSRGGLAGNNEQFF